The 10 T cell receptor beta chains presented below share a single source sample, sequenced in a study of OX40 agonist ivuxolimab in advanced cancers. Using immunoSEQ multiplex PCR, the repertoire was profiled, and TCRdb retains in-frame clones only, with some absent. The repertoire holds 99,000 or so clones, with approximately 94% as singletons. The sample was CD4+ or CD8+ T cells sorted from blood, taken in a trial of the OX40 agonist ivuxolimab. The receptors shown here come from an adult with an advanced solid tumor such as melanoma, head and neck, liver or kidney cancer.

V usage is TRBV5-1 and J usage is TRBJ2-7; 9 nucleotides match TRBD2. Per germline, CDR1 SGHRS and CDR2 YFSETQ. The CDR3 is made up of 18 amino acids. The junction had 15 bases not matched to a gene; V was cut back by 4 bases and J by 1 base. Here the CDR3 reads CASSLSEAGGSISYEQYF. CDR3 DNA: TGCGCCAGCAGCCTCTCAGAAGCGGGAGGCAGTATTTCCTACGAGCAGTACTTC. The full variable domain, completed using reference TRBV5-1 and TRBJ2-7, is KAGVTQTPRYLIKTRGQQVTLSCSPISGHRSVSWYQQTPGQGLQFLFEYFSETQRNKGNFPGRFSGRQFSNSRSEMNVSTLELGDSALYLCASSLSEAGGSISYEQYFGPGTRLTVT.

The V gene is TRBV10-3, the J gene TRBJ2-4; 7 nucleotides match TRBD1. There are 13 residues in the CDR3. V was clipped by 4 bases and J by 6 bases; unmatched bases: 3. CDR1 is ENHRY, CDR2 SYGVKD, per germline. CDR3 sequence (DNA): TGTGCCATCAGTGGACAGGGTGGAAACATTCAGTACTTC. This encodes CAISGQGGNIQYF.

Only one count was recorded for this clone. This chain links TRBV7-6 with TRBJ2-5; 11 nucleotides align to TRBD1. This CDR3 is 15 amino acids long. Trimming removed 5 bases from V and 5 bases from J; junction bases left unmatched: 7. The germline gives CDR1 SGHVS, CDR2 FNYEAQ. The CDR3 DNA sequence: TGTGCCAGCAGCCAGAGGACAGGGGGCGTTGAGACCCAGTACTTC. Its protein is CASSQRTGGVETQYF.

The chain couples TRBV7-2 to TRBJ2-7, with TRBD2 as a possible D gene (5 bases). Germline V gives CDR1 SGHTA, CDR2 FQGNSA. Trimming shortened V by 3 bases and J by 5 bases, and 11 bases separated the two germline ends. This CDR3 has 13 amino acids. CDR3 residues: CASSLGSWNEQYF. Written as DNA, the CDR3 is TGTGCCAGCAGCTTGGGGAGTTGGAACGAGCAGTACTTC.

J is TRBJ1-1 and V is TRBV7-2, with TRBD1 as a possible D gene (5 bases). The germline CDR1 and CDR2 sequences are SGHTA and FQGNSA. This CDR3 is built from 15 residues. Trimming removed 5 bases at V and 5 bases at J, with 18 bases between. DNA for the CDR3: TGTGCCAGCAGCGTAACCGGGACGGTCGATACTGAAGCTTTCTTT. Amino acid sequence: CASSVTGTVDTEAFF.

This clone was observed a handful of times. Here the CDR3 omits its conserved ending phenylalanine or tryptophan, so a read error is the likely source. The DNA is omitted, as the CDR3 cannot be located on it reliably, and the CDR3 follows TCRdb's listing. V gene TRBV7-6 combines with J gene TRBJ1-6. Germline values: CDR1 SGHVS, CDR2 FNYEAQ. Ends included, the CDR3 has 10 residues. The CDR3 is CASSLRKTLV.

The chain has TRBV10-3 and TRBJ2-5, with 12 nucleotides matching TRBD1. The CDR3 sequence is 20 residues long. CDR1 and CDR2 (germline): ENHRY, SYGVKD. Unmatched junction bases numbered 21, after V lost 5 bases and J lost 5 bases. The CDR3 DNA reads TGTGCCATCAGTCCGGGAGCCGGGACAGGGGGCGCTGGGGGCCGGGAGACCCAGTACTTC. This gives the protein CAISPGAGTGGAGGRETQYF.

This clone was seen only a few times. V gene TRBV7-9 combines with J gene TRBJ2-6; D is unresolved. CDR3 length equals 14 residues. Germline V lookup: CDR1 SEHNR, CDR2 FQNEAQ (reference sequence). V lost 5 bases, J lost 2 bases, and 7 bases lay in between. In DNA, the CDR3 is TGTGCCAGCAGCCTAGGCCCTGGGGCCAACGTCCTGACTTTC. Translating gives CASSLGPGANVLTF.

The rearrangement joins TRBV19 to TRBJ1-5; 8 bases map to TRBD1. Germline CDR1 reads LNHDA; CDR2 reads SQIVND (reference sequence). The CDR3 runs to 15 residues. V shed 5 bases, J shed 5 bases, and the junction held 8 bases outside the gene matches. The CDR3 here is CASSSDRGSDQPQHF. DNA for the CDR3: TGTGCCAGTAGTTCCGACAGGGGAAGCGATCAGCCCCAGCATTTT.

The CDR3 loop is CASSSTGGETQYF. For the CDR3, the DNA is TGTGCCAGTAGTAGTACGGGCGGGGAGACCCAGTACTTC. The rearrangement uses TRBV19 and TRBJ2-5; D is perhaps TRBD2 (5 bases). The germline CDR1 and CDR2 sequences are LNHDA and SQIVND (reference sequence). The ends were cut back, 4 bases at V and 5 bases at J, with 11 bases in the middle. The length of the CDR3 is 13 residues.